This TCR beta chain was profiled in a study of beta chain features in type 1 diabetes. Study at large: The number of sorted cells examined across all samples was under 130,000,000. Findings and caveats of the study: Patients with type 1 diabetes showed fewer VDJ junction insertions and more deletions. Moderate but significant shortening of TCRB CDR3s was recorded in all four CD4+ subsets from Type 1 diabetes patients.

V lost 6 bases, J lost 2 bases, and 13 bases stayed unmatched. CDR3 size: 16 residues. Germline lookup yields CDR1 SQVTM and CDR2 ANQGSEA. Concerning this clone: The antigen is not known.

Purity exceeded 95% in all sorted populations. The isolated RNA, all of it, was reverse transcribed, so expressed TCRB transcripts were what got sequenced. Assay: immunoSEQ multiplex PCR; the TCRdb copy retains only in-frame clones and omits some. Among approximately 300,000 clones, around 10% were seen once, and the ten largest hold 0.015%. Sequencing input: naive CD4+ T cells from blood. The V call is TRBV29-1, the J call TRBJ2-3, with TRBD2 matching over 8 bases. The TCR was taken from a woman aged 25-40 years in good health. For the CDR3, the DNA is TGCAGCGTCATAAACAGCGGGAGTGGGGCCACAGATACGCAGTATTTT. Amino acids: CSVINSGSGATDTQYF.